This is a list of T cell receptor beta chains from one sample in a study of blood T cells in healthy people across ages. TCRdb reprocessed the 5' RACE reads with MiXCR, giving one entry per CDR3 protein. The data show about 650,000 distinct CDR3 sequences, approximately 52% seen once. The sample was blood. The receptor source for this set is a woman aged 80 or over in good health. The CDR3 runs from the conserved cysteine through the conserved F or W. Fields, in order: J gene, V gene, D gene, clone size, CDR3 protein, CDR3 DNA. A D gene is named only where the DNA matches it firmly. Not every row has a clone size; where given, it reads once, few, many or a size class.

>TRBJ2-3|TRBV20-1|TRBD2|many
CSAERGGAGELDTQYF
TGCAGTGCTGAGCGGGGAGGGGCGGGGGAGCTAGATACGCAGTATTTT
>TRBJ2-1|TRBV3-1|-|once
CASSQGGNINEQFF
TGTGCCAGCAGCCAAGGAGGAAATATAAATGAGCAGTTCTTC
>TRBJ2-3|TRBV27|-|many
CASSFTGNTQYF
TGTGCCAGCAGTTTCACGGGGAATACGCAGTATTTT
>TRBJ1-1|TRBV9|TRBD1|-
CASSVTGAGNTEAFF
TGTGCCAGCAGCGTTACAGGGGCCGGGAACACTGAAGCTTTCTTT
>TRBJ2-7|TRBV7-9|-|few
CASSFGQIILYEQYF
TGTGCCAGCAGCTTCGGACAGATCATACTGTACGAGCAGTACTTC
>TRBJ2-6|TRBV7-3|-|-
CASSSFGSSSSGANVLTF
TGTGCCAGCAGCTCTTTCGGCTCCTCTAGCTCTGGGGCCAACGTCCTGACTTTC
>TRBJ1-2|TRBV10-3|-|many
CAAQSGAGYTF
TGTGCCGCGCAGTCCGGGGCTGGCTACACCTTC
>TRBJ2-7|TRBV7-2|-|-
CASGLGGSYEQYF
TGTGCCAGCGGATTGGGGGGATCCTACGAGCAGTACTTC
>TRBJ2-3|TRBV7-9|TRBD2|-
CASNLLREGNTDTQYF
TGTGCCAGCAACCTATTAAGGGAGGGGAACACAGATACGCAGTATTTT
>TRBJ2-6|TRBV27|-|many
CASSTEDGRSGANVLTF
TGTGCCAGCAGTACTGAGGACGGACGCTCTGGGGCCAACGTCCTGACTTTC
>TRBJ2-5|TRBV29-1|-|many
CSVTGRSTETQYF
TGCAGCGTGACAGGACGCAGTACTGAGACCCAGTACTTC
>TRBJ2-1|TRBV5-1|TRBD1|few
CASSLGTGISNEQFF
TGCGCCAGCAGCTTGGGGACAGGGATTTCGAATGAGCAGTTCTTC
>TRBJ1-2|TRBV7-9|-|once
CASSLAEAHTGGYTF
TGTGCCAGCAGCTTAGCAGAGGCCCATACCGGAGGCTACACCTTC
>TRBJ1-2|TRBV3-1|TRBD1|-
CASSDRRTGEWDGYTF
TGTGCCAGCAGCGATCGAAGGACAGGGGAGTGGGATGGCTACACCTTC
>TRBJ2-1|TRBV12-3/TRBV12-4|TRBD2|-
CASSRTSGVNEQFF
TGTGCCAGCAGCCGGACTAGCGGGGTCAATGAGCAGTTCTTC
>TRBJ2-1|TRBV20-1|-|-
CSADLQGEQFF
TGCAGTGCTGACCTCCAAGGAGAGCAGTTCTTC
>TRBJ2-7|TRBV20-1|TRBD1|-
CSAVPGTGLNEQYF
TGCAGTGCGGTCCCCGGGACAGGGCTCAATGAGCAGTACTTC
>TRBJ2-3|TRBV7-3|-|many
CASSTPQAHTQYF
TGTGCCAGCAGCACACCCCAAGCCCATACGCAGTATTTT
>TRBJ2-3|TRBV2|-|many
CASGEDTQYF
TGTGCCAGCGGAGAAGATACGCAGTATTTT
>TRBJ2-7|TRBV20-1|-|-
CSARPGRGWEQYF
TGCAGTGCTAGACCAGGACGGGGGTGGGAGCAGTACTTC
>TRBJ2-7|TRBV7-2|-|-
CASSFSSYNGQYF
TGTGCCAGCAGCTTCAGCTCCTACAATGGGCAGTACTTC
>TRBJ2-3|TRBV2|-|-
CASSVRNTQYF
TGTGCCAGCAGTGTTAGAAATACGCAGTATTTT
>TRBJ2-2|TRBV5-1|TRBD2|few
CASSLEAGVPTGELFF
TGCGCCAGCAGCTTGGAAGCGGGAGTACCCACCGGGGAGCTGTTTTTT
>TRBJ2-3|TRBV9|-|-
CASSVGWGRTDTQYF
TGTGCCAGCAGCGTAGGATGGGGTCGCACAGATACGCAGTATTTT
>TRBJ2-7|TRBV27|TRBD2|-
CASNSKGGISYEQYF
TGTGCCAGCAATTCTAAGGGAGGGATTTCCTACGAGCAGTACTTC
>TRBJ2-2|TRBV29-1|-|-
CSARPGGNANTGELFF
TGCAGCGCCCGGCCGGGCGGAAACGCGAACACCGGGGAGCTGTTTTTT
>TRBJ1-2|TRBV20-1|-|many
CSARDPDRFYGYTF
TGCAGTGCTAGAGATCCTGACAGATTCTATGGCTACACCTTC
>TRBJ2-7|TRBV7-2|-|few
CASSFLRDNEQYF
TGTGCCAGCAGCTTCCTCCGGGACAATGAGCAGTACTTC
>TRBJ2-7|TRBV12-3/TRBV12-4|-|-
CATSPKHRYEQYF
TGTGCCACTTCCCCAAAGCACCGCTACGAGCAGTACTTC
>TRBJ2-7|TRBV20-1|-|-
CSANRDGYEQYF
TGCAGTGCTAACCGGGACGGCTACGAGCAGTACTTC
>TRBJ1-5|TRBV10-3|TRBD1|many
CAIRGGTVDQPQHF
TGTGCCATCAGGGGCGGGACAGTAGATCAGCCCCAGCATTTT
>TRBJ2-5|TRBV4-2|TRBD2|-
CASRLAGGKRGQETQYF
TGTGCCAGCAGACTAGCGGGAGGCAAGAGGGGACAAGAGACCCAGTACTTC
>TRBJ1-4|TRBV20-1|-|few
CSARGRNEKLFF
TGCAGTGCTAGAGGCCGGAATGAAAAACTGTTTTTT
>TRBJ2-1|TRBV9|-|-
CASSVELSSPDNEQFF
TGTGCCAGCAGCGTAGAGTTAAGTAGCCCCGACAATGAGCAGTTCTTC
>TRBJ2-3|TRBV7-9|-|few
CASSPAVVDTQYF
TGTGCCAGCAGCCCTGCCGTGGTAGATACGCAGTATTTT
>TRBJ2-1|TRBV15|-|many
CATSREGRPYNEQFF
TGTGCCACCAGCAGAGAAGGGAGGCCCTACAATGAGCAGTTCTTC
>TRBJ1-5|TRBV12-3/TRBV12-4|-|-
CASSPSRASPQHF
TGTGCCAGCAGTCCGTCGAGGGCCTCGCCCCAGCATTTT
>TRBJ2-5|TRBV13|TRBD2|-
CASSLAASGQETQYF
TGTGCCAGCAGCTTAGCGGCTAGCGGCCAAGAGACCCAGTACTTC
>TRBJ2-7|TRBV5-6|-|many
CASSLSDRRSYEQYF
TGTGCCAGCAGCTTGTCAGACAGACGCTCCTACGAGCAGTACTTC
>TRBJ2-3|TRBV6-5|TRBD1|-
CASSYSGTGTDTQYF
TGTGCCAGCAGTTACTCGGGGACAGGCACAGATACGCAGTATTTT
>TRBJ2-3|TRBV6-1|-|once
CASMEGTAVDTQYF
TGTGCCAGCATGGAGGGGACAGCGGTAGATACGCAGTATTTT
>TRBJ1-2|TRBV2|TRBD1|-
CTKHRGPYGYTF
TGTACCAAACACAGGGGGCCCTATGGCTACACCTTC
>TRBJ2-7|TRBV12-3/TRBV12-4|TRBD2|many
CASRPSGTYEQYF
TGTGCCAGCAGACCTAGCGGGACCTACGAGCAGTACTTC
>TRBJ2-1|TRBV2|TRBD1|few
CASRPRDSNHEQFF
TGTGCCAGCAGGCCTCGGGACAGTAACCATGAGCAGTTCTTC
>TRBJ2-5|TRBV2|-|-
CASIGRVGETQYF
TGTGCCAGCATCGGGAGAGTCGGAGAGACCCAGTACTTC
>TRBJ2-1|TRBV7-3|-|few
CASSLTAPRNAYNEQFF
TGTGCCAGCAGCTTAACGGCACCTAGAAACGCCTACAATGAGCAGTTCTTC
>TRBJ2-1|TRBV6-1|-|-
CASSEMGSSYNEQFF
TGTGCCAGCAGTGAAATGGGGAGCTCCTACAATGAGCAGTTCTTC
>TRBJ2-1|TRBV29-1|-|many
CSVIGEYNEQFF
TGCAGCGTTATTGGGGAATACAATGAGCAGTTCTTC
>TRBJ2-7|TRBV19|TRBD2|few
CASSIGLVYFEQYF
TGTGCCAGTAGTATCGGACTAGTATATTTTGAGCAGTACTTC
>TRBJ2-1|TRBV5-1|TRBD2|many
CASSQLAGGGNNEQFF
TGCGCCAGCAGCCAACTAGCGGGAGGGGGGAACAATGAGCAGTTCTTC
>TRBJ2-7|TRBV20-1|-|many
CSASSARDFSYEQYF
TGCAGTGCTAGCTCCGCCAGGGACTTCTCCTACGAGCAGTACTTC
>TRBJ2-1|TRBV4-1|TRBD1|-
CASSQDVTGGRNEQFF
TGCGCCAGCAGCCAAGACGTTACAGGGGGCAGGAATGAGCAGTTCTTC
>TRBJ2-5|TRBV7-7|-|once
CASRPGGGLGETQYF
TGTGCCAGCAGACCCGGTGGGGGCCTGGGAGAGACCCAGTACTTC